The following is a T cell receptor (beta chain) sequence with its context. Its antigen has not been determined. Per-base quality was not reported, and no clone a single base away is much larger than it. This sample includes further DNA sequences coding for the same CDR3. TCRbeta CDR3 regions were amplified from genomic DNA using the immunoSEQ Assay, a bias-controlled multiplex PCR. In the authors' own workflow: Nucleated cell counts per sample were estimated from amplification of reference gene primers within the assay. To quantify the absolute abundance of each unique TCRbeta CDR3 rearrangement, sequence reads were collapsed and filtered. Productive Simpson clonality was computed per sample as the square root of Simpson's diversity index over productive rearrangements. The clones in this table, taken by TCRdb from immuneACCESS, are in-frame only. Not every clone is retained; where verified, under half of the shortfall comes from an unresolved V gene, and the cause of the rest is unknown. That table gives V, J and clone size, and the DNA gave D and trimming. The sample data list fewer than 250,000 clones, and less than 85% of these were observed just once. 9.5% to 15% of the sample is in the top ten clones.

This sample is drawn from a study of blood T cell repertoires in COVID-19 (dated by TCRdb to the early 2020s). Context from the whole study: The collaborator samples originated in the United States, Italy and Spain and spanned the acute and convalescent phases of COVID-19. The material from the prospective study consisted of cDNA or gDNA derived from T cells, B-cell-depleted T cells, or PBMCs. Subjects who had been exposed to COVID-19, were actively infected with it, or had recovered from it provided the deeply sampled blood TCRbeta repertoires that made up the dataset. A freely available public database, intended as a resource for researchers studying the immune response to SARS-CoV-2, is where the repertoires were released. Samples came from the ongoing ImmuneRACE study (first 160 participants) plus 1,254 subjects from 6 global collaborators. The sample metadata nearly always contained a de-identified subject ID, COVID-19 status, age in years and sex. Where HLA class I and class II types were available, the types were taken from metadata supplied by the sample provider, not from assay-based typing. Summary of the overall study and its limitations: The quantity of clinical and demographic metadata differed by source and by participant and was supplied without curation.

The germline V gene supplies CDR1 KGHSH and CDR2 LQKENI. Measured from the cysteine to the phenylalanine, the CDR3 is 15 residues long. Only CDR3 DNA remains: 45 bases, in frame from the first base. The trim is 0 bases for V and 3 bases for J, with a gap of 11 bases between the germline ends. The collaborating institutions used their own protocols to collect whole blood in K2EDTA tubes. For TCRbeta analysis, collaborator samples were shipped as frozen whole blood, as isolated PBMCs, or as DNA extracted from either sample type. The chain joins TRBV18 to TRBJ1-2; no D gene can be assigned with confidence. This clonotype was obtained from a woman aged 45-60 years with acute or convalescent COVID-19. Input material: peripheral blood. The nucleotide sequence is given as TGTGCCAGCTCACCACCGTGGGGAGGCGACTATGGCTACACCTTC. The encoded protein is CASSPPWGGDYGYTF.